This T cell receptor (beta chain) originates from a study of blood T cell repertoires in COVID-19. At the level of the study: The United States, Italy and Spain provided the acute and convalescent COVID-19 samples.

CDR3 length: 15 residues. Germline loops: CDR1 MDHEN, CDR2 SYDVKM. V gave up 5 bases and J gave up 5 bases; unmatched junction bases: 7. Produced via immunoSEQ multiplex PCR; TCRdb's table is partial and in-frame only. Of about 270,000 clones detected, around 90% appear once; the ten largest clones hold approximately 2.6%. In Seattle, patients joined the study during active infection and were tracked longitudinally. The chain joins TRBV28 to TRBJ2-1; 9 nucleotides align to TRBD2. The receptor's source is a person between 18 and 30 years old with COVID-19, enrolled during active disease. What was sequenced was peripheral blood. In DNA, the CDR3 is TGTGCCAGCAGTCACGGGAGACTAGCGGACAATGAGCAGTTCTTC. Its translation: CASSHGRLADNEQFF.